Presented here are 5 T cell receptor beta chains from one specimen sequenced in a study of blood T cell repertoires in COVID-19. TCRdb's table, derived via immunoSEQ multiplex PCR, lists solely in-frame clones and lacks some. Of about 60,000 clones in the sample, more than 70% are singletons; the top ten hold over 3%. Sequencing was carried out using peripheral blood. The receptors shown here come from an older man with acute or convalescent COVID-19.

This sequence joins TRBV6-2 or TRBV6-3 and TRBJ1-2, with 8 bases matching TRBD1. The V gene end was trimmed by 2 bases and the J gene end by 6 bases; junction bases not matched to a gene: 8. There are 15 residues in the CDR3. Germline CDR1 reads MNHEY; CDR2 reads SVGEGT. CDR3 nucleotides: TGTGCCAGCAGTTACACGACAGGGGCTTTGAATGGCTACACCTTC. Translation: CASSYTTGALNGYTF.

This chain connects TRBV7-9 to TRBJ2-7, with 7 bases aligning to TRBD2. There are 12 residues in the CDR3. The germline gives CDR1 SEHNR, CDR2 FQNEAQ (reference sequence). After removal of 5 bases from V and 5 bases from J, the junction contained 3 bases not matched to a gene. The CDR3 loop is CASSGAGDEQYF. DNA of the CDR3: TGTGCCAGCAGCGGCGCGGGGGACGAGCAGTACTTC.

Here the CDR3 reads CASSLLAGPYNEQFF. CDR3 DNA: TGCGCCAGCAGCTTGTTGGCGGGACCTTACAATGAGCAGTTCTTC. V is TRBV5-1 and J is TRBJ2-1; possibly TRBD2 for D (6 bases). The V gene's germline CDR1 is SGHRS and CDR2 YFSETQ. V was trimmed by 1 base and J by 4 bases, leaving 12 bases between them. The CDR3 loop spans 15 amino acids.

The chain links TRBV24-1 to TRBJ2-3; a weak D match, TRBD1 (6 bases). The length of the CDR3 is 17 residues. CDR1 is KGHDR and CDR2 is SFDVKD in the germline V gene. V lost 0 bases and J lost 3, with 15 bases in between. DNA of the CDR3: TGTGCCACCAGTGATTTGGCCCGCGGCAGGGGAACAGATACGCAGTATTTT. Amino acid sequence: CATSDLARGRGTDTQYF.

V usage is TRBV6-2 or TRBV6-3 and J usage is TRBJ1-2; possible D gene TRBD1, 6 bases. Trimming pared 2 bases from V and 8 bases from J, leaving 12 bases between. In germline, CDR1 is MNHEY, CDR2 SVGEGT. This CDR3 spans 13 amino acids. Here the CDR3 DNA reads TGTGCCAGCAGTTACGACAGGACTAGGGGCTACACCTTC. The encoded protein is CASSYDRTRGYTF.